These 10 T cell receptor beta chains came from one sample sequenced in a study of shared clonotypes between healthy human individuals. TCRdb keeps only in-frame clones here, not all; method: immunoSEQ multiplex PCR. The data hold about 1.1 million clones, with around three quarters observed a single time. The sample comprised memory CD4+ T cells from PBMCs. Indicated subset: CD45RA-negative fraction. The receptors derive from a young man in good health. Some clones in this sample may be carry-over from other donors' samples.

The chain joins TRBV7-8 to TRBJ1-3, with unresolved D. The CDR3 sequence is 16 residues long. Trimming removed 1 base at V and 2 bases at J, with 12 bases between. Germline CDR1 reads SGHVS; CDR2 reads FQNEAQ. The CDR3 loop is CASSLDSGAPGNTIYF. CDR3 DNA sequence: TGTGCCAGCAGCTTAGATTCGGGCGCTCCTGGAAACACCATATATTTT.

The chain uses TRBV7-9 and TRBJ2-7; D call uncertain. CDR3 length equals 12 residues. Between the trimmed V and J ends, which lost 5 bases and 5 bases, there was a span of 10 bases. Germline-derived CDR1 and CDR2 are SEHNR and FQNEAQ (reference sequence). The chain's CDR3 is CASSALGDEQYF. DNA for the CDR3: TGTGCCAGCAGCGCCTTAGGAGACGAGCAGTACTTC.

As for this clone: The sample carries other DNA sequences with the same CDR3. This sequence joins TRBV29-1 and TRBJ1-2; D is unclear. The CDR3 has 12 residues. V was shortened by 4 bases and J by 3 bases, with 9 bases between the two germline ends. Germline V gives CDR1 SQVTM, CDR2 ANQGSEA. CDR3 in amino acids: CSVVSQDYGYTF. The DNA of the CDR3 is TGCAGCGTTGTATCGCAGGACTATGGCTACACCTTC. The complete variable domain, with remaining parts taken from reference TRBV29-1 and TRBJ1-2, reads SAVISQKPSRDICQRGTSLTIQCQVDSQVTMMFWYRQQPGQSLTLIATANQGSEATYESGFVIDKFPISRPNLTFSTLTVSNMSPEDSSIYLCSVVSQDYGYTFGSGTRLTVV.

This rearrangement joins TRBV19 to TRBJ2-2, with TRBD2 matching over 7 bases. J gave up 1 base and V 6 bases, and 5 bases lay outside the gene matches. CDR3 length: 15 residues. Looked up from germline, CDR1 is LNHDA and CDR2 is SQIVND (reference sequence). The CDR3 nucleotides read TGTGCCAGTAGGGGCCAGCGGGAGAACACCGGGGAGCTGTTTTTT. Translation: CASRGQRENTGELFF.

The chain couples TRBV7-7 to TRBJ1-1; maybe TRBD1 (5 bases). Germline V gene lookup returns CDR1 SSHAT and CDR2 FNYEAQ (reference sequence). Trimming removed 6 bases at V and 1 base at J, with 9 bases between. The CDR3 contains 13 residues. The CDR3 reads CASSRGQNTEAFF. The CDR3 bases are TGTGCCAGCAGTAGAGGACAGAACACTGAAGCTTTCTTT.

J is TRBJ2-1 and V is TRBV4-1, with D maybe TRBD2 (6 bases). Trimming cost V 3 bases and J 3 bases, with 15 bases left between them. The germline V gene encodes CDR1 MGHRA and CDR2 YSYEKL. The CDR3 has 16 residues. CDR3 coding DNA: TGCGCCAGCAGCCAGGCGGGGTCGGAGGGCTACAATGAGCAGTTCTTC. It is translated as CASSQAGSEGYNEQFF.

The CDR3 sequence is CASSAQGADTQYF. DNA of the CDR3: TGTGCCAGCAGCGCACAGGGGGCCGATACGCAGTATTTT. The rearrangement joins TRBV2 to TRBJ2-3, with 9 bases lining up with TRBD1. Per the germline V gene, CDR1 is SNHLY and CDR2 is FYNNEI. The trim removed 6 bases at V and 6 bases at J, leaving 4 bases unmatched. The CDR3 totals 13 residues.

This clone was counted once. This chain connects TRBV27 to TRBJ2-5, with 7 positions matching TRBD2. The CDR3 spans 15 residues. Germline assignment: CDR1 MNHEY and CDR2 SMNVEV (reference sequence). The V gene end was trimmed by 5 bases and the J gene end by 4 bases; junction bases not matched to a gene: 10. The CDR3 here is CASSTYAGASETQYF. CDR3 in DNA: TGTGCCAGCAGTACGTATGCGGGAGCGTCAGAGACCCAGTACTTC.

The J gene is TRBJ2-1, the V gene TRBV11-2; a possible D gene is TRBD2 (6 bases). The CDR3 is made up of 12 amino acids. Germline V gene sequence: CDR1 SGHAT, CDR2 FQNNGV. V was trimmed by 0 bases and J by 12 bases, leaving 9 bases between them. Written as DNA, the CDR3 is TGTGCCAGCAGCTTAGACCGGGACTTGCAGTTCTTC. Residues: CASSLDRDLQFF.

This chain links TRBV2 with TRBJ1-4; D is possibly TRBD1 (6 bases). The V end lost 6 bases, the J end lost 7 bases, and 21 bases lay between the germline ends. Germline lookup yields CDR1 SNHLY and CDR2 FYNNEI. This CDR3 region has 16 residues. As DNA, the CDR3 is TGTGCCAGCAGAGGCCTGAGGGGGGGTGAGCGTGAAAAACTGTTTTTT. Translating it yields CASRGLRGGEREKLFF.